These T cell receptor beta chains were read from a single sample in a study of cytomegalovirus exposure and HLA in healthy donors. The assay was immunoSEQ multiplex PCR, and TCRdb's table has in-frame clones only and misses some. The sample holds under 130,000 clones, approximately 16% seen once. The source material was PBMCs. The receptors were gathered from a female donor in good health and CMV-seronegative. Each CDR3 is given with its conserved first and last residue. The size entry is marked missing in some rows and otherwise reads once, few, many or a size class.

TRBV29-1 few CSADSYYNEQFF
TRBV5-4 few CASSVGGGVGVRSTDTQYF
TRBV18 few CASSSGQGRQPQHF
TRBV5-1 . CASSLAGGGRTSSKGNTIYF
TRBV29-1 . CSVKRGDLWEQYF
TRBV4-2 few CASSPRLAGDNEQFF
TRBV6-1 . CASSVTGRETQYF
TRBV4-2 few CASSPSLRVLTGELFF
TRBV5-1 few CASSLHTNYGYTF
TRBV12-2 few CASRTPSTGQTYNEQFF
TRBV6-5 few CASSFTGPFF
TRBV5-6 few CASSQYRDYYQETQYF
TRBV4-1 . CASSQSHTGELFF
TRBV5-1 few CASSSPTGAMNTEAFF
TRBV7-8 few CASSTRQGSSYEQYF
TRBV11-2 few CASSPPGGELFF
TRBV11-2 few CASSPGLDYGYTF
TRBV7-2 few CASSLNARGNEQFF